This passage covers 7 T cell receptor beta chains from one sample sequenced in a study of blood T cell repertoires in COVID-19. Measured with immunoSEQ multiplex PCR; TCRdb has only the in-frame clones, and not every one. The sample has fewer than 350,000 clones, roughly 85% seen once. The sequenced sample consisted of peripheral blood. These receptors all come from a human donor in a cohort sampled during active COVID-19.

This rearrangement joins TRBV28 to TRBJ2-7, with TRBD1 matching 10 bases. Trimming at V came to 4 bases and at J to 1 base, leaving 4 bases not matched to a gene. This CDR3 comprises 15 residues. Per germline, CDR1 MDHEN and CDR2 SYDVKM. This CDR3 is CASSSPGQGSYEQYF. For the CDR3, the DNA is TGTGCCAGCAGTTCCCCGGGACAGGGGTCCTACGAGCAGTACTTC.

A word on this clone: This CDR3 is also generated by other DNA sequences in the sample. The J gene is TRBJ2-1, the V gene TRBV10-2, with TRBD1 matching 8 bases. V shed 8 bases and J 6 bases; nucleotides not matched to a gene: 0. Germline assignment: CDR1 WSHSY and CDR2 SAAADI. This CDR3 is 11 amino acids long. The CDR3 nucleotides read TGCGCCAGCGGACAGGGCAATGAGCAGTTCTTC. Translated, it gives CASGQGNEQFF.

The chain is built from TRBV27 and TRBJ1-4; D ambiguous. Per germline, CDR1 MNHEY and CDR2 SMNVEV (reference sequence). Between the trimmed V and J ends, which lost 4 bases and 12 bases, there was a span of 15 bases. The CDR3 runs 13 residues. For the CDR3, the DNA is TGTGCCAGCAGTTCGTCGCCCACTTTCCAACTGTTTTTT. This codes for CASSSSPTFQLFF.

This clone has only one observation. This sequence joins TRBV2 and TRBJ2-1, with 9 bases aligning to TRBD1. In germline, CDR1 is SNHLY, CDR2 FYNNEI. Germline trimming cut 7 bases from V and 2 bases from J; bases unmatched to any gene: 3. The CDR3 totals 14 residues. CDR3 amino acids: CASKQGATYNEQFF. The CDR3 DNA follows: TGTGCCAGCAAACAGGGGGCGACCTACAATGAGCAGTTCTTC. The variable domain in full, completed from reference TRBV2 and TRBJ2-1, reads EPEVTQTPSHQVTQMGQEVILRCVPISNHLYFYWYRQILGQKVEFLVSFYNNEISEKSEIFDDQFSVERPDGSNFTLKIRSTKLEDSAMYFCASKQGATYNEQFFGPGTRLTVL.

This chain connects TRBV5-1 to TRBJ2-1, with 10 bases identical to TRBD1. Germline values: CDR1 SGHRS, CDR2 YFSETQ. CDR3 size: 15 residues. V gave up 0 bases and J gave up 7 bases; unmatched junction bases: 4. In DNA, the CDR3 is TGCGCCAGCAGCTTGGCGGACAGGGGGAAAAATGAGCAGTTCTTC. Its translation: CASSLADRGKNEQFF.

This chain connects TRBV5-8 to TRBJ2-3, with no clear D. In germline, CDR1 is SGHTS, CDR2 YDEGEE. The CDR3 runs 15 residues. Trimming took 4 bases from V and 5 from J, leaving 17 bases between them. The CDR3 coding sequence is TGTGCCAGCAGCGTGTCTTTAAAGCCGGGAGATACGCAGTATTTT. It yields the protein CASSVSLKPGDTQYF.

The chain has TRBV30 and TRBJ1-6, with 10 positions matching TRBD1. J lost 10 bases, V lost 0 bases, and 9 bases had no gene match. Germline values: CDR1 GTSNPN, CDR2 SVGIG (reference sequence). This CDR3 is built from 16 residues. The DNA for the CDR3 is TGTGCCTGGAGTGTCAACTCCGGGACAGGGGAATCACCCCTCCACTTT. It encodes CAWSVNSGTGESPLHF.